A single sample gave rise to the 32 T cell receptor beta chains below, sequenced in a study of T cell responses to AZD1222 COVID-19 vaccine. Sequenced by immunoSEQ multiplex PCR; TCRdb stores in-frame clones only, minus some. This table holds around 200,000 clones, about 86% found once. This specimen consisted of peripheral blood, obtained on day 0 of AZD1222 vaccination. The receptor source for this set is an adult in good health.

The gene calls are TRBV11-1 and TRBJ2-5, with D possibly being TRBD2 (7 bases). The CDR3 totals 16 residues. V dropped 2 bases and J dropped 3 bases, with 16 bases sitting between them. Germline CDR1 SGHAT, CDR2 FQDESV (reference sequence). DNA for the CDR3: TGTGCCAGCAGCTTACGGGACGGCGGGGGCAAAGAGACCCAGTACTTC. Translation: CASSLRDGGGKETQYF.

J is TRBJ1-2 and V is TRBV6-5; TRBD1 might be the D (6 bases). CDR3 size: 14 residues. Germline V gives CDR1 MNHEY, CDR2 SVGAGI. The ends were cut back, 3 bases at V and 6 bases at J, with 14 bases in the middle. In nucleotides, the CDR3 is TGTGCCAGCAGTTATGGGGGGGCTGATGATGGCTACACCTTC. Translating it yields CASSYGGADDGYTF.

This sequence joins TRBV30 and TRBJ1-1; tentatively, D is TRBD1 (5 bases). CDR1 is GTSNPN and CDR2 is SVGIG in the germline V gene (reference sequence). The CDR3 totals 14 residues. The V gene lost 1 base and the J gene lost 1 base, with 10 bases spanning the gap. This CDR3 is CAWSDPTGNTEAFF. The CDR3 nucleotides read TGTGCCTGGAGTGATCCTACAGGGAACACTGAAGCTTTCTTT.

The V and J genes are TRBV7-8 and TRBJ2-3; tentatively, D is TRBD2 (5 bases). From germline, CDR1 is SGHVS and CDR2 FQNEAQ. The CDR3 has 16 amino acids. Trimming removed 0 bases at V and 0 bases at J, with 10 bases between. CDR3 in DNA: TGTGCCAGCAGCTTAGCCGGGGTCACTAGCACAGATACGCAGTATTTT. Its translation is CASSLAGVTSTDTQYF.

V is TRBV6-5 and J is TRBJ2-7; D may correspond to TRBD1 or TRBD2 (5 bases each). The CDR3 has 15 residues. Trimming shortened V by 6 bases and J by 4 bases, and 19 bases separated the two germline ends. Germline V CDR1 and CDR2: MNHEY, SVGAGI. The CDR3 is CASSFGTGPGYEQYF. CDR3 DNA: TGTGCCAGCAGCTTCGGGACGGGACCAGGGTACGAGCAGTACTTC.

The V gene is TRBV28, the J gene TRBJ1-2; 7 nucleotides line up with TRBD1. CDR3 size: 16 residues. The germline V gene encodes CDR1 MDHEN and CDR2 SYDVKM. Trimming cost V 2 bases and J 2 bases; bases outside gene matches: 8. The CDR3 region has the DNA TGTGCCAGCAGTTTAAACTCGGGGACAGTCAACTATGGCTACACCTTC. This gives the protein CASSLNSGTVNYGYTF.

The chain combines TRBV15 with TRBJ2-7; TRBD1 aligns across 7 bases. Germline V gene lookup returns CDR1 LNHNV and CDR2 YYDKDF (reference sequence). V lost 5 bases and J lost 3; bases outside the gene matches: 7. This CDR3 has 14 amino acids. CDR3 in DNA: TGTGCCACCAGCCTCGCCAGGGGGAACTACGAGCAGTACTTC. Its protein is CATSLARGNYEQYF.

This sequence joins TRBV7-9 and TRBJ1-6; D possibly corresponds to TRBD1 (5 bases). The CDR3 length is 13 residues. From germline, CDR1 is SEHNR and CDR2 FQNEAQ (reference sequence). V gave up 5 bases and J gave up 8 bases, with 10 bases separating them. In DNA, the CDR3 is TGTGCCAGCAGCGCACCAGGGTATTCACCCCTCCACTTT. It codes for CASSAPGYSPLHF.

The chain has TRBV30 and TRBJ1-2; D perhaps matches TRBD1 (6 bases). The CDR3 is 13 residues long. V gave up 3 bases and J gave up 8 bases, with 16 bases separating them. Looked up from germline, CDR1 is GTSNPN and CDR2 is SVGIG (reference sequence). Here the CDR3 reads CAWSLTGFEGYTF. The CDR3 coding sequence is TGTGCCTGGAGCCTGACAGGATTCGAAGGCTACACCTTC. The variable domain in full, with the rest retrieved from reference TRBV30 and TRBJ1-2, is SQTIHQWPATLVQPVGSPLSLECTVEGTSNPNLYWYRQAAGRGLQLLFYSVGIGQISSEVPQNLSASRPQDRQFILSSKKLLLSDSGFYLCAWSLTGFEGYTFGSGTRLTVV.

CDR3 sequence reads: CASSQEGWLKAEAFF. The CDR3 nucleotides read TGTGCCAGCAGCCAAGAGGGGTGGTTGAAGGCTGAAGCTTTCTTT. V and J are TRBV4-2 and TRBJ1-1; D remains unclear. The CDR3 sequence is 15 residues long. CDR1 LGHNA and CDR2 YNFKEQ come from the germline V gene. V was shortened by 0 bases and J by 6 bases, with 14 bases between the two germline ends.

The chain employs TRBV5-6 and TRBJ2-7, with D unresolved. This CDR3 has 14 amino acids. Germline loops: CDR1 SGHDT, CDR2 YYEEEE. V lost 2 bases and J 4 bases, leaving 13 bases between the germline ends. Written as DNA, the CDR3 is TGTGCCAGCAGCTTAACGAGGTACCCGTACGAGCAGTACTTC. This gives the protein CASSLTRYPYEQYF.

This clone was picked up a small number of times. V and J are TRBV4-1 and TRBJ2-7, with 15 bases aligning to TRBD2. The CDR3 length is 17 residues. Germline assignment: CDR1 MGHRA and CDR2 YSYEKL. Losses at the gene ends were 3 bases for V and 7 bases for J; bases not matched to a gene: 10. For the CDR3, the DNA is TGCGCCAGCAGCCAGGGACTAGCGGGGGGTCCCTTTGGGGAGCAGTACTTC. Translation gives CASSQGLAGGPFGEQYF.

In this sample, this clone turned up once. CDR3 bases: TGTGCCATCAGTGACCCTGGAAGCAATCAGCCCCAGCATTTT. Protein: CAISDPGSNQPQHF. This chain links TRBV10-3 with TRBJ1-5, with D hard to call. Germline V gene data show CDR1 as ENHRY and CDR2 as SYGVKD. This CDR3 spans 14 amino acids. V was cut by 3 bases and J by 1 base, with 7 bases left in between.

The V call is TRBV4-3, the J call TRBJ1-3; TRBD1 is a possible D gene (6 bases). The V end lost 0 bases, the J end lost 6 bases, and 15 bases lay between the germline ends. CDR1 and CDR2 from the germline V gene are LGHNA and YSLEER. The CDR3 contains 16 residues. The CDR3 sequence: CASSQDFGGRLNTIYF. The CDR3 DNA sequence: TGCGCCAGCAGCCAAGATTTTGGGGGGCGGCTAAACACCATATATTTT.

The chain combines TRBV30 with TRBJ1-1, with D maybe TRBD1 (6 bases). Germline loops: CDR1 GTSNPN, CDR2 SVGIG (reference sequence). The V and J ends lost 4 bases and 5 bases respectively, with 8 bases between them. The CDR3 spans 11 residues. The CDR3 is CAWTRGTEAFF. The CDR3 coding sequence is TGTGCCTGGACAAGGGGGACTGAAGCTTTCTTT.

The rearrangement uses TRBV12-5 and TRBJ2-1, with 8 bases matching TRBD2. The CDR3 is 18 amino acids. Trimming removed 1 base from V and 0 bases from J; junction bases left unmatched: 8. The germline V gene encodes CDR1 LGHNT and CDR2 FRNRAP. In nucleotides, the CDR3 is TGTGCTAGTGGTTTGGACGCACCCGGGGGGGTCTCCTACAATGAGCAGTTCTTC. Translation: CASGLDAPGGVSYNEQFF.

The chain employs TRBV12-3 or TRBV12-4 and TRBJ1-1; TRBD1 is a possible D gene (5 bases). Trimming removed 6 bases at V and 6 bases at J, with 14 bases between. The CDR3 has 13 residues. The chain's CDR3 is CASRALRGAEAFF. The CDR3 nucleotides are TGTGCCAGCAGAGCCTTGAGGGGTGCTGAAGCTTTCTTT.

This clone was seen only once. The chain combines TRBV9 with TRBJ1-3; D unresolved. The CDR3 contains 15 residues. Germline-derived CDR1 and CDR2 are SGDLS and YYNGEE. The V end was cut by 0 bases, the J end by 0 bases, with 7 bases between. DNA for the CDR3: TGTGCCAGCAGCGTAGAAGTAAGCTCTGGAAACACCATATATTTT. Its protein is CASSVEVSSGNTIYF.

The V and J genes are TRBV5-6 and TRBJ1-6; D is unclear. V was trimmed by 0 bases and J by 0 bases, leaving 7 bases between them. Germline V CDR1 and CDR2: SGHDT, YYEEEE. This CDR3 region has 16 residues. Here the CDR3 reads CASSLDPSSYNSPLHF. The CDR3 coding sequence is TGTGCCAGCAGCTTGGATCCGAGCTCCTATAATTCACCCCTCCACTTT.

The chain carries TRBV12-3 or TRBV12-4 and TRBJ1-1; D gene unclear. There are 12 residues in the CDR3. V lost 1 base and J 10 bases, leaving 10 bases between the germline ends. The CDR3 sequence is CASSLGMNAAFF. The CDR3 region has the DNA TGTGCCAGCAGTTTAGGTATGAACGCAGCTTTCTTT.

The gene calls are TRBV6-2 or TRBV6-3 and TRBJ2-4; 8 nucleotides match TRBD1. Germline V gene lookup returns CDR1 MNHEY and CDR2 SVGEGT. With V trimmed by 2 bases and J by 5 bases, 14 bases remained unmatched. This CDR3 contains 18 residues. CDR3: CASSYKQGVPSGENIQYF. The CDR3 DNA reads as TGTGCCAGCAGTTACAAACAGGGGGTTCCCTCGGGGGAAAACATTCAGTACTTC.

CDR3 nucleotide sequence: TGTGCCAGCAGCTTACTTTGGCAGCAAGAGACCCAGTACTTC. Protein sequence: CASSLLWQQETQYF. The rearrangement links TRBV13 to TRBJ2-5; the D is unclear. The CDR3 contains 14 residues. V dropped 2 bases and J dropped 2 bases, with 9 bases sitting between them. Germline V gene data show CDR1 as PRHDT and CDR2 as FYEKMQ (reference sequence).

The chain employs TRBV14 and TRBJ2-5; 11 bases align to TRBD2. The CDR3 runs 19 residues. Germline V gene data show CDR1 as SGHDN and CDR2 as FVKESK. Unmatched junction bases numbered 16, after V lost 4 bases and J lost 3 bases. The CDR3 is CASSLAPPLSGGAEETQYF. The CDR3 region has the DNA TGTGCCAGCAGCCTAGCCCCTCCTCTTAGCGGGGGGGCTGAAGAGACCCAGTACTTC.

This chain uses TRBV7-9 with TRBJ2-7, with a possible D match to TRBD1 (6 bases). The V end was cut by 5 bases, the J end by 4 bases, with 18 bases between. The CDR3 is made up of 15 amino acids. Per the germline V gene, CDR1 is SEHNR and CDR2 is FQNEAQ (reference sequence). CDR3 residues: CASSPRGNQEYEQYF. CDR3 bases: TGTGCCAGCAGCCCGAGGGGGAATCAGGAATACGAGCAGTACTTC. Drawing the rest from reference TRBV7-9 and TRBJ2-7, the complete variable domain is DTGVSQNPRHKITKRGQNVTFRCDPISEHNRLYWYRQTLGQGPEFLTYFQNEAQLEKSRLLSDRFSAERPKGSFSTLEIQRTEQGDSAMYLCASSPRGNQEYEQYFGPGTRLTVT.

This chain joins TRBV12-3 or TRBV12-4 and TRBJ1-5; D not resolved. Trimming took 3 bases from V and 5 from J, leaving 8 bases between them. The CDR3 has 13 amino acids. The CDR3 is CASSLTTYQPQHF. CDR3 coding DNA: TGTGCCAGCAGTTTGACTACTTATCAGCCCCAGCATTTT.

J is TRBJ2-3 and V is TRBV3-1 (or the pseudogene TRBV3-2); tentative D call: TRBD2 (6 bases). The germline gives CDR1 LGHDT, CDR2 YNNKEL (reference sequence). V was trimmed by 4 bases and J by 6 bases, leaving 17 bases between them. The CDR3 covers 15 residues. The CDR3 sequence: CASSPYQLATDTQYF. The CDR3 DNA sequence: TGTGCCAGCAGCCCCTACCAACTAGCCACGGATACGCAGTATTTT.

The rearrangement joins TRBV6-5 to TRBJ2-7, with unresolved D. The CDR3 totals 13 residues. Trimming pared 6 bases from V and 2 bases from J, leaving 11 bases between. Per germline, CDR1 MNHEY and CDR2 SVGAGI. The CDR3 loop reads CASSTDGAYEQYF. The CDR3, as DNA: TGTGCCAGCAGCACCGACGGAGCCTACGAGCAGTACTTC.

This clone was seen only once. The rearrangement uses TRBV5-1 and TRBJ1-5; tentatively, D is TRBD1 (5 bases). The germline V and J ends were trimmed by 0 bases and 1 base, with 11 bases remaining between them. From germline, CDR1 is SGHRS and CDR2 YFSETQ. This CDR3 region has 16 residues. DNA of the CDR3: TGCGCCAGCAGCTTGGGCGGGGGGGAGAGCAATCAGCCCCAGCATTTT. Translated: CASSLGGGESNQPQHF.

The V gene is TRBV20-1, the J gene TRBJ2-7, with TRBD1 matching over 7 bases. Germline CDR1 reads DFQATT; CDR2 reads SNEGSKA (reference sequence). This CDR3 is 13 amino acids long. The V and J ends lost 3 bases and 4 bases, in that order; junction bases with no gene match: 6. The CDR3 sequence is CSASEGALYEQYF. The CDR3 coding sequence is TGCAGTGCTAGTGAGGGGGCGCTTTACGAGCAGTACTTC.

This clone was seen only once. The V and J genes are TRBV7-2 and TRBJ1-1; 8 bases agree with TRBD1. The ends lost 5 bases at V and 3 bases at J; junction bases unmatched: 2. Germline-derived CDR1 and CDR2 are SGHTA and FQGNSA. The CDR3 length is 13 residues. The CDR3 loop reads CASSMDRDTEAFF. In DNA, the CDR3 is TGTGCCAGCAGCATGGACAGGGACACTGAAGCTTTCTTT. The variable domain in full, with the rest retrieved from reference TRBV7-2 and TRBJ1-1, is GAGVSQSPSNKVTEKGKDVELRCDPISGHTALYWYRQSLGQGLEFLIYFQGNSAPDKSGLPSDRFSAERTGGSVSTLTIQRTQQEDSAVYLCASSMDRDTEAFFGQGTRLTVV.

Only a few counts were recorded for this clone. The V gene is TRBV28, the J gene TRBJ2-3; D possibly corresponds to TRBD1 (6 bases). Trimming cost V 8 bases and J 7 bases, with 10 bases left between them. The CDR3 runs 11 residues. Per germline, CDR1 MDHEN and CDR2 SYDVKM. CDR3 sequence: CASHRAYTQYF. The CDR3 DNA is TGTGCCAGCCACAGGGCTTATACGCAGTATTTT. The whole variable domain, filled in from reference TRBV28 and TRBJ2-3, reads DVKVTQSSRYLVKRTGEKVFLECVQDMDHENMFWYRQDPGLGLRLIYFSYDVKMKEKGDIPEGYSVSREKKERFSLILESASTNQTSMYLCASHRAYTQYFGPGTRLTVL.

The gene calls are TRBV4-1 and TRBJ2-7; TRBD2 matches 8 bases. This CDR3 has 15 amino acids. Germline assignment: CDR1 MGHRA and CDR2 YSYEKL. Trimming cost V 0 bases and J 6 bases; bases outside gene matches: 7. The CDR3 sequence: CASSQEGTSVFEQYF. The CDR3 DNA is TGCGCCAGCAGCCAAGAGGGGACTAGTGTGTTCGAGCAGTACTTC.